The entry below gives a single T cell receptor (beta chain) sequence along with its context. Its antigen is not known. The data are from a study of T cell responses to AZD1222 COVID-19 vaccine. Points from the study as a whole: Across the whole spike, CD4 TCRs peaked at regions 160-218 and 743-854. Baseline testing showed seropositivity in only a handful of AZD1222 recipients. Repertoire samples came only from after the peak T cell response. Breadth and depth of Spike-specific TCRs rose after two AZD1222 doses.

Method: immunoSEQ multiplex PCR; TCRdb's copy keeps in-frame clones and lacks some. The table includes more than 75,000 clones, around 93% detected once. The CDR3 totals 15 residues. V shed 3 bases and J shed 5 bases, with 17 bases lying between them. Germline CDR1 reads LGHNA; CDR2 reads YNFKEQ. The chain carries TRBV4-2 and TRBJ2-7; TRBD1 might be the D (6 bases). This receptor was obtained from an adult who received the AZD1222 COVID-19 vaccine. The specimen comprised peripheral blood, sampled 28 days after the second AZD1222 dose. CDR3 sequence (DNA): TGTGCCAGCAGCCAGCCGACAGGCCTCAGGCACGAGCAGTACTTC. It yields the protein CASSQPTGLRHEQYF.